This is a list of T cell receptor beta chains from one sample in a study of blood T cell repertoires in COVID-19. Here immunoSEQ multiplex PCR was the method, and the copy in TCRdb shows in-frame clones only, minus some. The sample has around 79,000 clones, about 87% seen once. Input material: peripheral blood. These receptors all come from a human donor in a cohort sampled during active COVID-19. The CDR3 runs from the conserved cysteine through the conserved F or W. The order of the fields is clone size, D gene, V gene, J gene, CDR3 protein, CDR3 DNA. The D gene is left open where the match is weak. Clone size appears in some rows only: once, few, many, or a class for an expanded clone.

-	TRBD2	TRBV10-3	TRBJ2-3	CAISGTSGKDTQYF	TGTGCCATCAGCGGGACTAGCGGGAAAGATACGCAGTATTTT
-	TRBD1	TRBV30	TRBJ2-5	CAWSGQGKQETQYF	TGTGCCTGGAGCGGACAGGGTAAACAAGAGACCCAGTACTTC
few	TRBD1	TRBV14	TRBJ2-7	CASSQPGTGFYEQYF	TGTGCCAGCAGCCAACCCGGGACAGGGTTCTACGAGCAGTACTTC
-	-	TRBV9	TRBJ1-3	CASSVEGQRGNTIYF	TGTGCCAGCAGCGTAGAGGGGCAGCGAGGAAACACCATATATTTT
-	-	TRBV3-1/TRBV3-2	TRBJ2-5	CASSLAGSSTQYF	TGTGCCAGCAGCCTGGCGGGAAGTTCGACCCAGTACTTC
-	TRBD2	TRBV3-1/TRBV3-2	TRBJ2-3	CASSPTSGSSDTQYF	TGTGCCAGCAGCCCGACTAGCGGGAGCTCAGATACGCAGTATTTT
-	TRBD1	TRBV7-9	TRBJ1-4	CASSTWTGRANEKLFF	TGTGCCAGCAGCACCTGGACAGGGAGGGCTAATGAAAAACTGTTTTTT
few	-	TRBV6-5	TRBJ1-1	CASSSTRNTEAFF	TGTGCCAGCAGTTCAACACGGAACACTGAAGCTTTCTTT
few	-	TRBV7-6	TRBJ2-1	CASSLGLAGAPHNEQFF	TGTGCCAGCAGCTTAGGGCTCGCGGGGGCGCCTCACAATGAGCAGTTCTTC
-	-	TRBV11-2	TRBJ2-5	CASSLDGEETQYF	TGTGCCAGCAGCTTAGACGGAGAGGAGACCCAGTACTTC
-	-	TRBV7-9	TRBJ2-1	CASSTLTGSHEFF	TGTGCCAGCAGCACTCTGACGGGATCGCACGAGTTCTTC
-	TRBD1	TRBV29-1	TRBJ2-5	CSVEDPGQGFQETQYF	TGCAGCGTTGAAGACCCGGGACAGGGGTTCCAGGAGACCCAGTACTTC
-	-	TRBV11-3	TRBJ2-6	CASSPGQTGANVLTF	TGTGCCAGCAGCCCCGGACAGACTGGGGCCAACGTCCTGACTTTC
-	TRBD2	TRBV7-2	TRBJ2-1	CASSFGGAGYNEQFF	TGTGCCAGCAGCTTCGGGGGGGCGGGTTACAATGAGCAGTTCTTC
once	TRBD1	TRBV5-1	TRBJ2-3	CASSISGTGQGPGPPTDTQYF	TGCGCCAGCAGCATATCCGGGACAGGGCAGGGGCCTGGCCCCCCGACAGATACGCAGTATTTT
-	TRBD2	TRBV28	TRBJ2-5	CASRTPRTSGQETQYF	TGTGCCAGCAGGACACCCCGGACTAGCGGTCAAGAGACCCAGTACTTC
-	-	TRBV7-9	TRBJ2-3	CASSLDLARVDTQYF	TGTGCCAGCAGCTTAGATCTAGCCCGGGTAGATACGCAGTATTTT
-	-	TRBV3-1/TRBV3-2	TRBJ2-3	CASSQNGLAPDTQYF	TGTGCCAGCAGCCAAAATGGGTTAGCTCCAGATACGCAGTATTTT
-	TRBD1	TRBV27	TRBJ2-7	CASSFDRGLGEQYF	TGTGCCAGCAGTTTCGACAGGGGGCTGGGGGAGCAGTACTTC
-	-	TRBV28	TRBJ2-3	CASSFIQLDNPSTDTQYF	TGTGCCAGCAGTTTTATTCAGTTAGACAACCCCAGCACAGATACGCAGTATTTT
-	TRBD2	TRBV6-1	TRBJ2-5	CASSEYGTSVTETQYF	TGTGCCAGCAGTGAGTACGGGACTAGCGTTACGGAGACCCAGTACTTC
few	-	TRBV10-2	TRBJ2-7	CASSAGNYPYEQYF	TGCGCCAGCAGTGCAGGGAATTACCCCTACGAGCAGTACTTC
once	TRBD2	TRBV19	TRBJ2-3	CASSPIAGGGTDTQYF	TGTGCCAGTAGTCCTATAGCGGGAGGGGGGACAGATACGCAGTATTTT
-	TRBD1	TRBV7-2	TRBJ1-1	CASSLAGGPNTEAFF	TGTGCCAGCAGCCTCGCAGGGGGACCGAACACTGAAGCTTTCTTT
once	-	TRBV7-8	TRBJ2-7	CASSLDSPTTGYTYEQYF	TGTGCCAGCAGCTTAGATAGCCCGACGACAGGCTATACCTACGAGCAGTACTTC
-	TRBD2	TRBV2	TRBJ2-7	CASSEVSGRTYEQYF	TGTGCCAGCAGTGAAGTTAGCGGGAGGACCTACGAGCAGTACTTC
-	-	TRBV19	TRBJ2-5	CASSRQVLETQYF	TGTGCCAGTAGCAGACAGGTTCTTGAGACCCAGTACTTC